What follows describes a single T cell receptor beta chain. Germline V gene data show CDR1 as WSHSY and CDR2 as SAAADI. The CDR3 is 12 residues long. Between the trimmed V and J ends, which lost 6 bases and 8 bases, there was a span of 12 bases. Through a sample-barcoded 5' primer and a J-beta primer mix, a second PCR was run for roughly 7 to 12 cycles. TCRdb called the 5' RACE reads again in MiXCR, with one record for every CDR3 protein. Of about 1.8 million distinct CDR3 sequences listed, roughly 49% are singletons. This record belongs to a study of blood T cells in healthy people across ages. Healthy Caucasian individuals from Russia aged about 6 to 100 served as donors.

The sequence was collected from a woman aged 35 to 49 in good health. Specimen: blood. The chain carries TRBV10-2 and TRBJ2-3; maybe TRBD2 (6 bases). CDR3 sequence: CASRLRDSTQYF. CDR3 coding DNA: TGCGCCAGCAGACTCCGGGACTCTACGCAGTATTTT.